The clone carrying this T cell receptor (beta chain) has ten or more counts. Its cognate antigen is unknown. This sample was included in a study of Graves' ophthalmopathy and Graves' hyperthyroidism. Study in general: Investigators collected peripheral blood at initial diagnosis, before any treatment was given.

Study-level results: Blood samples also showed most expanded thyroid clonotypes exceeding 0.001 frequency.

As the template, RNA transcripts were used to amplify TCR beta CDR3 regions. RT-PCR with HTBI primers came first, then second-round multiplex PCR. TCRdb ran MiXCR on the multiplex PCR reads and lists one entry per CDR3 protein. This sample has 170,000 or so distinct CDR3 sequences, with less than 45% found just once. Each donor who had ophthalmopathy showed moderate-to-severe activity, a CAS of ≥3, a NOSPECS of ≥4, and a duration under 3 months. The CDR3 loop spans 14 amino acids. Germline-derived CDR1 and CDR2 are SNHLY and FYNNEI. Trimming shortened V by 5 bases and J by 1 base, and 9 bases separated the two germline ends.

This TCR was sampled from a woman between 40 and 55 years old with Graves' ophthalmopathy. The rearrangement uses TRBV2 and TRBJ1-3, with D unclear. The sample comprised peripheral blood. DNA for the CDR3: TGTGCCAGCAGTCGAGACTTTTCTGGAAACACCATATATTTT. Protein: CASSRDFSGNTIYF.